This T cell receptor beta chain was obtained from a study of beta chain features in type 1 diabetes. Overall study context: Cells sorted and examined across all samples totaled 85 million to 110 million. Points from the study as a whole: TCRB CDR3 length was moderately but significantly reduced in all four CD4+ subsets of Type 1 diabetes patients.

From germline, CDR1 is SEHNR and CDR2 FQNEAQ (reference sequence). This CDR3 contains 13 residues. J gave up 6 bases and V 4 bases, and 4 bases lay outside the gene matches. The investigators reverse transcribed all of the isolated RNA, so they sequenced expressed TCRB transcripts. Sequencing was performed with immunoSEQ multiplex PCR; in TCRdb, only in-frame clones are kept and a portion is missing. Of 310,000 or so clones in the sample, over 14% are singletons; the top ten hold 0.015%. This clone was counted between two and nine times. Its antigen is still unknown. The sequence derives from a man younger than 35 with type 1 diabetes. Sequencing used naive CD4+ T cells from blood. The chain uses TRBV7-9 and TRBJ2-3, with 7 bases that match TRBD1. In DNA form, the CDR3 reads TGTGCCAGCAGCTCACAGGGGTTCGATACGCAGTATTTT. Translated: CASSSQGFDTQYF.